This paragraph reports one T cell receptor (beta chain). Sequencing used immunoSEQ multiplex PCR; TCRdb keeps in-frame clones, though not all of them. This sample has approximately 60,000 clones, with just under 85% found just once. The germline V and J ends were trimmed by 0 bases and 6 bases, with 7 bases remaining between them. The CDR3 extends over 13 amino acids. CDR1 SGHNT and CDR2 YYREEE come from the germline V gene (reference sequence). This sample stems from a study of OX40 agonist ivuxolimab in advanced cancers. Overall study context: Mean age about 60 years, range 23 to 79; roughly 80% male. Three dose-escalation patients had partial responses: one with hepatocellular carcinoma and two with cutaneous melanoma.

The V gene is TRBV5-4, the J gene TRBJ1-5, with no clear D. This TCR came from an adult with an advanced solid tumor such as melanoma, head and neck, liver or kidney cancer. Sequenced here: CD4+ or CD8+ T cells sorted from blood, sampled in a trial of the OX40 agonist ivuxolimab. The CDR3 DNA sequence: TGTGCCAGCAGCTTGGACGAGACTCAGCCCCAGCATTTT. It translates to CASSLDETQPQHF.